This T cell receptor (beta chain) was captured by sequencing in a study of T cell clones after liver transplantation. Study-wide points: Post-transplant time points were not standardized, so conclusions are preliminary.

This CDR3 is 12 amino acids long. V gave up 3 bases and J gave up 7 bases, with 7 bases separating them. Looked up from germline, CDR1 is MGHRA and CDR2 is YSYEKL. CD3+CD4+ and CD3+CD8+ cells were FACS-sorted from thawed unstimulated PBMCs. Worth noting for this clone: No antigen is known for it.

The table came from immunoSEQ multiplex PCR; TCRdb's copy has only in-frame clones and leaves some out. The data show 20,000 to 25,000 clones, roughly 92% seen once. The J gene is TRBJ2-1, the V gene TRBV4-1; D gene ambiguous. The source is a human patient who received a liver transplant. Some T cells may be the graft donor's. Sequencing was performed on CD8+ T cells from blood, taken approximately 27 months after liver transplant. DNA for the CDR3: TGCGCCAGCAGCCATTCCGGGAATGAGCAGTTCTTC. This codes for CASSHSGNEQFF.